This TCR beta chain was observed in a study of cytomegalovirus exposure and HLA in healthy donors. Study results and caveats: In a later analysis, TCR beta V- and J-gene trimming was associated with a missense DCLRE1C variant.

The CDR3 is 10 amino acids. Trimming pared 5 bases from V and 5 bases from J, leaving 2 bases between. Germline lookup yields CDR1 MNHEY and CDR2 SMNVEV (reference sequence). Researchers ran the PCR with 60 Vbeta and 13 Jbeta primers. The method was immunoSEQ multiplex PCR; TCRdb's version includes in-frame clones alone and lacks a portion of them. The repertoire holds 100,000 to 120,000 clones, with nearly 85% as singletons. This clone was seen only a few times. Its antigen is still unknown. Input material: PBMCs. This receptor was obtained from a man aged 18 to 29 in good health and CMV-seronegative. The chain uses TRBV27 and TRBJ2-3; D remains ambiguous. As DNA, the CDR3 is TGTGCCAGCAGTCGAGATACGCAGTATTTT. Encoded protein: CASSRDTQYF.